This passage covers 25 T cell receptor beta chains from one sample sequenced in a study of blood T cells in healthy people across ages. Together with a sample-barcoded 5' primer, a J-beta primer mix was included in a second PCR lasting about 7 to 12 cycles. Using its own MiXCR run on the 5' RACE reads, TCRdb lists one record per CDR3 protein. The top ten clones hold about 21% of a sample with over 1,500,000 distinct CDR3 sequences, around 40% of them seen once. Material for sequencing was blood. These receptors came from a human donor in good health.

The chain uses TRBV3-1 and TRBJ2-4; D could derive from TRBD1 or TRBD2 (5 bases each). Germline V gene data show CDR1 as LGHDT and CDR2 as YNNKEL (reference sequence). The CDR3 has 12 amino acids. Trimming took 4 bases from V and 13 from J, leaving 14 bases between them. The CDR3 DNA reads TGTGCCAGCAGCCTCCGGGACCAAAAACAGTACTTC. It encodes CASSLRDQKQYF. The full variable domain, its missing parts supplied by reference TRBV3-1 and TRBJ2-4, is DTAVSQTPKYLVTQMGNDKSIKCEQNLGHDTMYWYKQDSKKFLKIMFSYNNKELIINETVPNRFSPKSPDKAHLNLHINSLELGDSAVYFCASSLRDQKQYFGAGTRLSVL.

The V and J genes are TRBV4-2 and TRBJ2-7; tentatively, D is TRBD2 (6 bases). The CDR3 extends over 14 amino acids. Germline V gene lookup returns CDR1 LGHNA and CDR2 YNFKEQ. The V gene lost 4 bases and the J gene lost 3 bases, with 13 bases spanning the gap. CDR3 protein: CASSPRGAVYEQYF. The CDR3 DNA reads as TGTGCCAGCAGCCCGCGCGGGGCGGTCTACGAGCAGTACTTC.

Regarding this clonotype: The junction does not match germline at one end; this may be a read error. The rearrangement uses TRBV12-3 or TRBV12-4 and TRBJ1-2; D unclear. The CDR3 is 13 residues long. The CDR3 here is CASSVSVAYGCTF. In DNA, the CDR3 is TGTGCCAGCAGCGTTAGCGTCGCCTATGGCTGCACCTTC.

The rearrangement links TRBV27 to TRBJ2-3; TRBD1 matches 8 bases. V lost 7 bases, J lost 4 bases, and 7 bases stayed unmatched. This CDR3 has 14 amino acids. Germline lookup yields CDR1 MNHEY and CDR2 SMNVEV (reference sequence). This CDR3 is CASTRQGLADTQYF. The CDR3 DNA reads as TGTGCCAGCACCCGACAGGGGTTAGCAGATACGCAGTATTTT.

DNA for the CDR3: TGTGCCAGCAGACTAGCGGAACCCTACGAGCAGTACTTC. Its protein is CASRLAEPYEQYF. The chain carries TRBV6-2 or TRBV6-3 and TRBJ2-4; 8 nucleotides agree with TRBD2. The end of the DNA is better explained by TRBJ2-7, so the J call may be wrong. Germline values: CDR1 MNHEY, CDR2 SVGEGT. The CDR3 loop spans 13 amino acids.

This clonotype has only a few counts. The chain uses TRBV4-3 and TRBJ2-7, with D possibly matching TRBD1 (6 bases). This CDR3 has 16 amino acids. Germline V gene data show CDR1 as LGHNA and CDR2 as YSLEER. Trimming shortened V by 0 bases and J by 0 bases, and 12 bases separated the two germline ends. CDR3 DNA sequence: TGCGCCAGCAGCCAAGAATTGGGACAACCCTCCTACGAGCAGTACTTC. It encodes CASSQELGQPSYEQYF.

The V and J genes are TRBV7-3 and TRBJ2-3; 14 positions match TRBD2. Per germline, CDR1 SGHTA and CDR2 FQGTGA. The CDR3 is 17 residues long. Unmatched junction bases numbered 4, after V lost 5 bases and J lost 0 bases. CDR3: CASSTGLAGASTDTQYF. CDR3 sequence (DNA): TGTGCCAGCAGCACGGGACTAGCGGGGGCTAGCACAGATACGCAGTATTTT. Full variable domain (outside the CDR3, taken from reference TRBV7-3 and TRBJ2-3): GAGVSQTPSNKVTEKGKYVELRCDPISGHTALYWYRQSLGQGPEFLIYFQGTGAADDSGLPNDRFFAVRPEGSVSTLKIQRTERGDSAVYLCASSTGLAGASTDTQYFGPGTRLTVL.

This clonotype has a single count. In DNA, the CDR3 is TGTGCCAGCAGTGGAGCGGGGGGGCCTGTGGACGAGCAGTACTTC. Translating gives CASSGAGGPVDEQYF. V is TRBV13 and J is TRBJ2-4; 10 bases match TRBD2. Judging by the DNA end, TRBJ2-7 fits better; the J call may be wrong. The length of the CDR3 is 15 residues. Germline CDR1 reads PRHDT; CDR2 reads FYEKMQ (reference sequence).

The chain is built from TRBV29-1 and TRBJ2-3, with unresolved D. Per the germline V gene, CDR1 is SQVTM and CDR2 is ANQGSEA. The CDR3 contains 15 residues. V lost 3 bases and J 0 bases, leaving 13 bases between the germline ends. CDR3 loop: CSVEVTGISTDTQYF. The DNA for the CDR3 is TGCAGCGTTGAGGTCACGGGCATTAGCACAGATACGCAGTATTTT.

The CDR3 is CATSDLGDTQFF. As DNA, the CDR3 is TGTGCCACCAGTGATTTGGGGGACACTCAGTTCTTC. The gene calls are TRBV24-1 and TRBJ2-1; D possibly corresponds to TRBD1 (6 bases). The V gene lost 0 bases and the J gene lost 13 bases, with 9 bases spanning the gap. There are 12 residues in the CDR3. Germline CDR1 KGHDR, CDR2 SFDVKD.

This clonotype was counted between two and nine times. One end of the junction does not line up with germline, which may come from a read error. This chain joins TRBV5-1 and TRBJ2-5, with D unclear. This CDR3 comprises 14 residues. Germline CDR1 is SGHRS and CDR2 is YFSETQ. The CDR3 reads CASSHTDNQEIQYF. CDR3 in DNA: TGCGCCAGCAGCCACACCGACAACCAAGAGATCCAGTACTTC.

The chain is built from TRBV7-9 and TRBJ2-5; 8 nucleotides match TRBD2. There are 19 residues in the CDR3. The junction had 20 bases not matched to a gene; V was cut back by 4 bases and J by 4 bases. Germline V CDR1 and CDR2: SEHNR, FQNEAQ (reference sequence). CDR3 sequence reads: CASSSDWPGPSGPPETQYF. DNA of the CDR3: TGTGCCAGCAGCTCAGACTGGCCGGGTCCTAGCGGGCCCCCAGAGACCCAGTACTTC. Complete variable domain (other parts from reference TRBV7-9 and TRBJ2-5): DTGVSQNPRHKITKRGQNVTFRCDPISEHNRLYWYRQTLGQGPEFLTYFQNEAQLEKSRLLSDRFSAERPKGSFSTLEIQRTEQGDSAMYLCASSSDWPGPSGPPETQYFGPGTRLLVL.

Points on this clonotype: A read error may produce the germline difference seen at one junction end. This chain connects TRBV10-3 to TRBJ2-5; the D is unclear. From germline, CDR1 is ENHRY and CDR2 SYGVKD. The CDR3 is made up of 14 amino acids. CDR3 DNA: TGTGCCATCAGTGGTACGGTTGAAGGAGAGGCCCAGTACTTC. It specifies CAISGTVEGEAQYF.

About this clonotype: At one end the junction does not follow the germline gene, possibly because of a read error. This chain connects TRBV7-9 to TRBJ1-1; D is uncertain. CDR3 length: 13 amino acids. Per germline, CDR1 SEHNR and CDR2 FQNEAQ (reference sequence). In nucleotides, the CDR3 is TGTGCCAGCGGCTTAGTAATGAACACTGAAGCTTTCTTT. This encodes CASGLVMNTEAFF. The full variable domain, completed using reference TRBV7-9 and TRBJ1-1, is DTGVSQNPRHKITKRGQNVTFRCDPISEHNRLYWYRQTLGQGPEFLTYFQNEAQLEKSRLLSDRFSAERPKGSFSTLEIQRTEQGDSAMYLCASGLVMNTEAFFGQGTRLTVV.

Details on this clonotype: One end of the junction fails to match germline, which may point to a read error. The rearrangement joins TRBV3-1 to TRBJ2-1; 7 nucleotides align to TRBD1. The CDR3 spans 16 residues. The V gene's germline CDR1 is LGHDT and CDR2 YNNKEL (reference sequence). CDR3 sequence (DNA): TGTGCCAGCAGCCTCGAGGGACAGAGCTCCTACAATGGGCAGTTCTTC. Translation: CASSLEGQSSYNGQFF.

V is TRBV27 and J is TRBJ1-2, with TRBD1 as a possible D gene (5 bases). There are 12 residues in the CDR3. Germline CDR1 and CDR2: MNHEY and SMNVEV (reference sequence). V was clipped by 5 bases and J by 8 bases, with 12 bases between them. In DNA form, the CDR3 reads TGTGCCAGCAGTCCCCAGGGTACCGGCTACACCTTC. Its protein is CASSPQGTGYTF.

Only a few counts were recorded for this clonotype. The V and J genes are TRBV7-3 and TRBJ2-4; TRBD2 matches at 7 bases. The J segment lost 7 bases and the V segment lost 4 bases, leaving 4 bases of the junction unmatched. From germline, CDR1 is SGHTA and CDR2 FQGTGA. The CDR3 is made up of 13 amino acids. In DNA, the CDR3 is TGTGCCAGCAGCTCGGTGGGGGGGAACATTCAGTACTTC. Protein sequence: CASSSVGGNIQYF.

The chain carries TRBV2 and TRBJ2-1; D is uncertain. CDR3 size: 11 residues. Per germline, CDR1 SNHLY and CDR2 FYNNEI. V was pared by 1 base and J by 10 bases, with 5 bases between. CDR3 DNA: TGTGCCAGCAGTGAAGGAGAGGAGCAGTTCTTC. It encodes CASSEGEEQFF.

The V gene is TRBV4-3, the J gene TRBJ1-4; D possibly corresponds to TRBD1 (5 bases). Trimming stripped 0 bases from V and 8 bases from J, with 13 bases between. Germline values: CDR1 LGHNA, CDR2 YSLEER. This CDR3 has 15 residues. As DNA, the CDR3 is TGCGCCAGCAGCCAAGAACCTATGGCAGGGGAAAAACTGTTTTTT. Amino acids: CASSQEPMAGEKLFF.

The chain is built from TRBV6-2 or TRBV6-3 and TRBJ1-2, with unresolved D. Germline V gene sequence: CDR1 MNHEY, CDR2 SVGEGT. V lost 4 bases and J lost 5, with 17 bases in between. This CDR3 region has 15 residues. This CDR3 reads CASSSRFGSGYGYTF. The CDR3 DNA follows: TGTGCCAGCAGTTCCCGGTTCGGCAGTGGGTATGGCTACACCTTC.

The rearrangement joins TRBV15 to TRBJ2-2; a weak D match, TRBD2 (5 bases). With 5 bases removed from V and 3 bases from J, the gap between germline ends came to 13 bases. The CDR3 extends over 15 amino acids. Germline V lookup: CDR1 LNHNV, CDR2 YYDKDF (reference sequence). The CDR3 loop reads CATSSRTGDTGELFF. CDR3 nucleotide sequence: TGTGCCACCAGCTCCCGGACCGGGGACACCGGGGAGCTGTTTTTT.

In this sample, this clonotype turned up once. The chain uses TRBV5-5 and TRBJ2-4, with D perhaps being TRBD1 or TRBD2 (5 bases each). Trimming took off 0 bases at V and 2 bases at J, with 12 bases between the two ends. The CDR3 sequence is 16 residues long. CDR1 is SGHKS, CDR2 YYEKEE, per germline (reference sequence). CDR3 sequence (DNA): TGTGCCAGCAGCTTGGGTATGGGGGAGCCCAAAAACATTCAGTACTTC. Its translation: CASSLGMGEPKNIQYF.

This clonotype has only a few counts. This chain links TRBV6-2 or TRBV6-3 with TRBJ2-7; the D is unclear. This CDR3 contains 16 residues. Trimming left V 6 bases short and J 3 bases short, with 21 bases between. CDR1 and CDR2 from the germline V gene are MNHEY and SVGEGT. The CDR3 reads CASRVSSVAGNYEQYF. DNA for the CDR3: TGTGCCAGCAGAGTCTCCTCGGTGGCAGGAAACTACGAGCAGTACTTC.

The chain couples TRBV29-1 to TRBJ2-2; possible D gene TRBD1, 6 bases. CDR1 and CDR2 from the germline V gene are SQVTM and ANQGSEA. The CDR3 spans 13 residues. Deletions cut 4 bases from V and 6 bases from J, with 12 bases between. This CDR3 is CSVGLGAAGELFF. The CDR3 DNA sequence: TGCAGCGTTGGTCTGGGGGCGGCCGGGGAGCTGTTTTTT.

This clonotype was picked up a small number of times. The chain employs TRBV20-1 and TRBJ1-2; D not certain. CDR1 and CDR2 (germline): DFQATT, SNEGSKA (reference sequence). The V end was cut by 3 bases, the J end by 8 bases, with 10 bases between. The CDR3 extends over 11 amino acids. The chain's CDR3 is CSASQREGYTF. The CDR3 region has the DNA TGCAGTGCTAGTCAGCGGGAAGGCTACACCTTC.